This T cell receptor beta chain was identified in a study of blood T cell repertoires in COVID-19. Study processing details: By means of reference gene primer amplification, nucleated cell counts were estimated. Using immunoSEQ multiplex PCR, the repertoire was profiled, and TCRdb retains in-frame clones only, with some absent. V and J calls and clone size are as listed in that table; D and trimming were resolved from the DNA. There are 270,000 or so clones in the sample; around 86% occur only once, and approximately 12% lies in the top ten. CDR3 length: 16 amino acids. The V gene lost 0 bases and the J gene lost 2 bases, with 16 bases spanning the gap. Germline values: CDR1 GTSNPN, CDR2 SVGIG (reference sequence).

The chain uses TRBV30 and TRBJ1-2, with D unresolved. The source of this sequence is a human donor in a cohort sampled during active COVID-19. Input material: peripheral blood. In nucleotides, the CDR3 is TGTGCCTGGAGTGTATGGGCCGTCGGTCGAAACTATGGCTACACCTTC. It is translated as CAWSVWAVGRNYGYTF.